Following are 10 T cell receptor beta chains from one sample sequenced in a study of CD8 T cells in Susac syndrome. When the RNA was reverse transcribed, random hexamers were used with an input of about 0.5 to 1 ug. A single record per CDR3 protein comes from TCRdb applying MiXCR to the immunoSEQ multiplex PCR reads. The sample consists of more than 110,000 distinct CDR3 sequences, approximately 95% of them appearing once. The sequenced sample was CD4+ T cells from PBMCs. The receptors derive from a human donor with Susac syndrome.

V and J are TRBV20-1 and TRBJ1-1; TRBD1 is a possible D gene (6 bases). The CDR3 extends over 14 amino acids. Germline V gene lookup returns CDR1 DFQATT and CDR2 SNEGSKA (reference sequence). The ends were cut back, 3 bases at V and 0 bases at J, with 11 bases in the middle. The DNA for the CDR3 is TGCAGTGCTAGTGAACAGGGATTGAACACTGAAGCTTTCTTT. Residues: CSASEQGLNTEAFF.

This sequence joins TRBV9 and TRBJ2-1, with D perhaps matching TRBD2 (5 bases). The CDR3 is 16 residues long. Germline values: CDR1 SGDLS, CDR2 YYNGEE. The V gene lost 0 bases and the J gene lost 3 bases, with 13 bases spanning the gap. CDR3 DNA: TGTGCCAGCAGCGTAGACGGGGAATGGGTCTACAATGAGCAGTTCTTC. The encoded protein is CASSVDGEWVYNEQFF.

The chain links TRBV23-1 to TRBJ2-5, with TRBD1 matching 8 bases. TRBV23-1 is filed as an ORF, its function uncertain. Trimming removed 2 bases from V and 2 bases from J; junction bases left unmatched: 4. The CDR3 is 15 residues long. The CDR3 reads CASSQTGGHQETQYF. For the CDR3, the DNA is TGCGCCAGCAGTCAAACAGGGGGGCATCAAGAGACCCAGTACTTC.

The chain has TRBV6-5 and TRBJ1-5; D ambiguous. The germline V and J ends were trimmed by 6 bases and 4 bases, with 13 bases remaining between them. The CDR3 covers 14 residues. Germline V gene sequence: CDR1 MNHEY, CDR2 SVGAGI. CDR3 DNA sequence: TGTGCCAGCAGCCCCGTGGCCGCAAATCAGCCCCAGCATTTT. Protein sequence: CASSPVAANQPQHF.

The V and J genes are TRBV28 and TRBJ2-7, with D possibly being TRBD2 (6 bases). Germline-derived CDR1 and CDR2 are MDHEN and SYDVKM. V was pared by 7 bases and J by 2 bases, with 18 bases between. The CDR3 consists of 15 residues. As DNA, the CDR3 is TGTGCCAGCACCTCAGGCGCGGGGCGGACCTACGAGCAGTACTTC. Amino acids: CASTSGAGRTYEQYF. The whole variable domain, remainder taken from reference TRBV28 and TRBJ2-7, is DVKVTQSSRYLVKRTGEKVFLECVQDMDHENMFWYRQDPGLGLRLIYFSYDVKMKEKGDIPEGYSVSREKKERFSLILESASTNQTSMYLCASTSGAGRTYEQYFGPGTRLTVT.

The V and J genes are TRBV30 and TRBJ2-7, with 8 bases lining up with TRBD2. With V trimmed by 0 bases and J by 4 bases, 5 bases remained unmatched. Germline lookup yields CDR1 GTSNPN and CDR2 SVGIG (reference sequence). This CDR3 has 14 amino acids. This CDR3 is CAWSVAGAGYEQYF. CDR3 nucleotide sequence: TGTGCCTGGAGTGTAGCGGGAGCGGGGTACGAGCAGTACTTC. Complete variable domain (other parts from reference TRBV30 and TRBJ2-7): SQTIHQWPATLVQPVGSPLSLECTVEGTSNPNLYWYRQAAGRGLQLLFYSVGIGQISSEVPQNLSASRPQDRQFILSSKKLLLSDSGFYLCAWSVAGAGYEQYFGPGTRLTVT.

The rearrangement uses TRBV3-1 and TRBJ2-1, with no clear D. CDR3 length: 15 amino acids. Germline V lookup: CDR1 LGHDT, CDR2 YNNKEL (reference sequence). The V end was cut by 3 bases, the J end by 3 bases, with 12 bases between. CDR3: CASSQGQRIYNEQFF. The CDR3 DNA is TGTGCCAGCAGCCAGGGTCAGAGGATCTACAATGAGCAGTTCTTC.

This clonotype has a single count. V and J are TRBV30 and TRBJ1-2; D ambiguous. CDR1 and CDR2 from the germline V gene are GTSNPN and SVGIG (reference sequence). V gave up 5 bases and J gave up 1 base, with 5 bases separating them. The CDR3 has 11 residues. The DNA of the CDR3 is TGTGCCTGGTGGAATAACTATGGCTACACCTTC. It is translated as CAWWNNYGYTF.

The rearrangement links TRBV6-2 or TRBV6-3 to TRBJ2-2; 8 bases align to TRBD2. The CDR3 runs 15 residues. Germline values: CDR1 MNHEY, CDR2 SVGEGT. J gave up 3 bases and V 8 bases, and 8 bases lay outside the gene matches. CDR3 residues: CASRWGGRYTGELFF. CDR3 DNA sequence: TGTGCCAGCCGATGGGGCGGGAGGTACACCGGGGAGCTGTTTTTT.

The chain carries TRBV6-6 and TRBJ2-3; no definite D call. V was cut by 0 bases and J by 2 bases, with 6 bases left in between. CDR1 and CDR2 (germline): MNHNY, SVGAGI (reference sequence). The CDR3 is 14 residues long. In DNA form, the CDR3 reads TGTGCCAGCAGTTACTCTAGACACACAGATACGCAGTATTTT. The encoded protein is CASSYSRHTDTQYF.